The 25 T cell receptor beta chains listed next were all sequenced from one sample in a study of blood T cell repertoires in COVID-19. The assay was immunoSEQ multiplex PCR, and TCRdb's table has in-frame clones only and misses some. Of around 310,000 clones listed, 85% to 90% are singletons. The specimen was peripheral blood. These receptors all stem from a woman in her 40s with COVID-19, enrolled during active disease.

The CDR3 here is CASSWLAGGGSTGELFF. As DNA, the CDR3 is TGTGCCAGCAGTTGGCTAGCGGGAGGTGGGAGCACCGGGGAGCTGTTTTTT. The chain recombines TRBV27 with TRBJ2-2, with 11 bases fitting TRBD2. CDR1 is MNHEY and CDR2 is SMNVEV in the germline V gene (reference sequence). The CDR3 covers 17 residues. The V segment lost 4 bases and the J segment 4 bases; nucleotides outside the gene matches: 8.

V and J are TRBV10-1 and TRBJ1-1, with 7 bases that match TRBD1. Trimming at V came to 7 bases and at J to 13 bases, leaving 6 bases not matched to a gene. The CDR3 extends over 10 amino acids. Germline V gene data show CDR1 as WNHNN and CDR2 as SYGVQD (reference sequence). The CDR3, as DNA: TGCGCCAGCATTGACAGGGTTTTTTTCTTT. This codes for CASIDRVFFF.

The chain links TRBV18 to TRBJ1-4; unclear D gene. CDR1 KGHSH and CDR2 LQKENI come from the germline V gene. The germline V and J ends were trimmed by 3 bases and 8 bases, with 10 bases remaining between them. The CDR3 has 13 amino acids. CDR3 residues: CASSPGPGEKLFF. CDR3 bases: TGTGCCAGCTCACCCGGGCCGGGGGAAAAACTGTTTTTT.

The chain carries TRBV28 and TRBJ1-6, with D hard to call. CDR1 and CDR2 (germline): MDHEN, SYDVKM. The V end lost 6 bases, the J end lost 4 bases, and 4 bases lay between the germline ends. This CDR3 is 12 amino acids long. CDR3 sequence reads: CASSPYNSPLHF. In nucleotides, the CDR3 is TGTGCCAGCAGCCCTTATAATTCACCCCTCCACTTT.

The chain has TRBV7-9 and TRBJ2-1; D ambiguous. V gave up 5 bases and J gave up 0 bases, with 14 bases separating them. The CDR3 extends over 16 amino acids. In germline, CDR1 is SEHNR, CDR2 FQNEAQ (reference sequence). The CDR3 bases are TGTGCCAGCAGCCCCCGCGGTTTCAGCTCCTACAATGAGCAGTTCTTC. This gives the protein CASSPRGFSSYNEQFF.

This clone was counted a single time. The chain recombines TRBV2 with TRBJ2-7; TRBD1 matches 10 bases. The CDR3 covers 17 residues. CDR1 and CDR2 (germline): SNHLY, FYNNEI. V was clipped by 1 base and J by 4 bases; unmatched bases: 10. CDR3 in DNA: TGTGCCAGCAGTGAAGGGACAGGGGGTTTTGGCGTGTACGAGCAGTACTTC. Translated: CASSEGTGGFGVYEQYF.

The genes are TRBV28 and TRBJ1-2; 11 positions match TRBD1. The CDR3 runs to 15 residues. CDR1 and CDR2 from the germline V gene are MDHEN and SYDVKM. V trimming: 1 base; J trimming: 8 bases; junction bases outside the gene matches: 6. The CDR3 coding sequence is TGTGCCAGCAGTTTATACGGACAGGGGGCGCAGGGCTACACCTTC. Its protein product is CASSLYGQGAQGYTF.

The chain links TRBV5-1 to TRBJ2-1, with 11 bases matching TRBD1. This CDR3 is built from 15 residues. The trim removed 2 bases at V and 6 bases at J, leaving 4 bases unmatched. CDR1 is SGHRS and CDR2 is YFSETQ in the germline V gene. The DNA of the CDR3 is TGCGCCAGCAGCTTAACCGGGACAGGGGGCAATGAGCAGTTCTTC. It yields the protein CASSLTGTGGNEQFF.

The genes are TRBV29-1 and TRBJ1-1; D is perhaps TRBD1 (5 bases). CDR1 and CDR2 (germline): SQVTM, ANQGSEA. V shed 2 bases and J shed 2 bases, with 15 bases lying between them. The CDR3 has 15 amino acids. In nucleotides, the CDR3 is TGCAGCGTTGAATCCCGCAGGGCGAAAAACACTGAAGCTTTCTTT. It specifies CSVESRRAKNTEAFF.

In this sample, this clone turned up once. The J gene is TRBJ2-7, the V gene TRBV5-1; no clear D gene. Germline V gene lookup returns CDR1 SGHRS and CDR2 YFSETQ. V lost 4 bases, J lost 3 bases, and 8 bases lay in between. The CDR3 covers 12 residues. The CDR3 sequence: CASSPGNYEQYF. The CDR3 bases are TGCGCCAGCAGCCCCGGTAACTACGAGCAGTACTTC.

This clone was recorded only once. The J gene is TRBJ1-2, the V gene TRBV12-3 or TRBV12-4; a possible D gene is TRBD1 (6 bases). Trimming shortened V by 8 bases and J by 2 bases, and 12 bases separated the two germline ends. The CDR3 extends over 13 amino acids. Here the CDR3 reads CASARGANYGYTF. The CDR3, as DNA: TGTGCCAGCGCCCGGGGGGCCAACTATGGCTACACCTTC.

For this clone: Germline and junction disagree at one end, which may indicate a read error. The genes are TRBV27 and TRBJ1-2; TRBD1 matches at 7 bases. Germline CDR1 is MNHEY and CDR2 is SMNVEV (reference sequence). The CDR3 has 22 residues. The CDR3 region has the DNA TGTGCCAGCAGTTCCCGGGACAGATACCGTCCACCTCGCTCCGATCCTAACTATGGCTGCACCTTC. It specifies CASSSRDRYRPPRSDPNYGCTF.

The chain recombines TRBV28 with TRBJ2-2; 13 bases match TRBD2. The CDR3 runs 18 residues. Per germline, CDR1 MDHEN and CDR2 SYDVKM. Trimming removed 1 base from V and 5 bases from J; junction bases left unmatched: 7. CDR3 DNA: TGTGCCAGCAGTTTATATTTTCGGGGACTAGCGGGGACCGGGGAGCTGTTTTTT. Translating it yields CASSLYFRGLAGTGELFF.

The V and J genes are TRBV19 and TRBJ2-3, with 8 bases identical to TRBD2. The CDR3 runs 15 residues. Trimming removed 5 bases from V and 4 bases from J; junction bases left unmatched: 8. The germline V gene encodes CDR1 LNHDA and CDR2 SQIVND (reference sequence). CDR3 nucleotides: TGTGCCAGTAGTTTTGGTAGCGGGGCGGCAGATACGCAGTATTTT. Protein: CASSFGSGAADTQYF. The whole variable domain, remainder taken from reference TRBV19 and TRBJ2-3, is DGGITQSPKYLFRKEGQNVTLSCEQNLNHDAMYWYRQDPGQGLRLIYYSQIVNDFQKGDIAEGYSVSREKKESFPLTVTSAQKNPTAFYLCASSFGSGAADTQYFGPGTRLTVL.

Concerning this clone: In the same sample, other DNA sequences code for this CDR3. The chain couples TRBV27 to TRBJ1-5; TRBD1 aligns across 7 bases. Germline values: CDR1 MNHEY, CDR2 SMNVEV (reference sequence). J gave up 10 bases and V 0 bases, and 18 bases lay outside the gene matches. The CDR3 has 18 residues. CDR3: CASSLSGQDYRQIKPQHF. Written as DNA, the CDR3 is TGTGCCAGCAGTTTATCTGGACAGGATTACCGGCAAATCAAACCCCAGCATTTT.

This clone is a singleton in its sample. This chain joins TRBV18 and TRBJ1-1, with D possibly being TRBD1 (5 bases). CDR1 and CDR2 (germline): KGHSH, LQKENI. The CDR3 totals 14 residues. V was pared by 2 bases and J by 5 bases, with 12 bases between. In DNA, the CDR3 is TGTGCCAGCTCACCAGGGGGGTCGGGAACTGAAGCTTTCTTT. This codes for CASSPGGSGTEAFF.

This chain links TRBV7-8 with TRBJ2-7, with 11 bases identical to TRBD2. Per the germline V gene, CDR1 is SGHVS and CDR2 is FQNEAQ. With 1 base clipped from V and 2 bases from J, the junction kept 4 bases outside the gene matches. The CDR3 runs 16 residues. For the CDR3, the DNA is TGTGCCAGCAGCTTAGGTGGGACTAGCGGTACCTACGAGCAGTACTTC. As protein: CASSLGGTSGTYEQYF.

The V and J genes are TRBV7-3 and TRBJ2-3; D may be TRBD2 (5 bases). This CDR3 spans 15 amino acids. Per the germline V gene, CDR1 is SGHTA and CDR2 is FQGTGA. The V gene lost 1 base and the J gene lost 0 bases, with 8 bases spanning the gap. The CDR3: CASSLRGASTDTQYF. CDR3 sequence (DNA): TGTGCCAGCAGCTTAAGGGGAGCCAGCACAGATACGCAGTATTTT.

The rearrangement links TRBV9 to TRBJ2-2; possible D gene TRBD2, 6 bases. Germline assignment: CDR1 SGDLS and CDR2 YYNGEE. This CDR3 has 18 residues. Trimming left V 0 bases short and J 2 bases short, with 17 bases between. The CDR3 nucleotides are TGTGCCAGCAGCGTAGATCAGGGCTCCGGGACTAACACCGGGGAGCTGTTTTTT. This codes for CASSVDQGSGTNTGELFF.

In its sample, this clone was seen once. The chain joins TRBV14 to TRBJ2-1, with a weak D call TRBD2 (6 bases). Deletions cut 2 bases from V and 5 bases from J, with 22 bases between. Germline V gene sequence: CDR1 SGHDN, CDR2 FVKESK. CDR3 size: 18 residues. The CDR3 spells CASSQLVGFRGRDNEQFF. The CDR3 DNA reads as TGTGCCAGCAGCCAACTCGTGGGATTCCGGGGGAGAGACAATGAGCAGTTCTTC.

This sequence joins TRBV27 and TRBJ1-4; 10 bases line up with TRBD1. The ends lost 7 bases at V and 9 bases at J; junction bases unmatched: 11. There are 15 residues in the CDR3. Per the germline V gene, CDR1 is MNHEY and CDR2 is SMNVEV (reference sequence). Here the CDR3 DNA reads TGTGCCAGCACCAGAACCCGGGACAGGGGCCAAAAACTGTTTTTT. Translation: CASTRTRDRGQKLFF.

The chain is built from TRBV6-6 and TRBJ1-4; D is possibly TRBD1 (5 bases). Trimming removed 8 bases from V and 8 bases from J, with 18 bases in between. This CDR3 has 14 amino acids. CDR1 is MNHNY, CDR2 SVGAGI, per germline (reference sequence). In nucleotides, the CDR3 is TGTGCCAGCCCCATCGCGTGGCGGGACGAAAAACTGTTTTTT. It is translated as CASPIAWRDEKLFF.

The chain links TRBV24-1 to TRBJ2-7; D perhaps matches TRBD2 (6 bases). Germline CDR1 and CDR2: KGHDR and SFDVKD. V lost 6 bases and J lost 2, with 10 bases in between. This CDR3 comprises 13 residues. The CDR3 DNA reads TGTGCCACCAGTACTGGAGGGACCTACGAGCAGTACTTC. It translates to CATSTGGTYEQYF.

The gene calls are TRBV5-1 and TRBJ2-1; 8 bases match TRBD2. V dropped 0 bases and J dropped 4; count of bases not matched to a gene: 3. The CDR3 extends over 15 amino acids. Germline CDR1 and CDR2: SGHRS and YFSETQ. The CDR3 DNA reads TGCGCCAGCAGCTTGGGACTAGCGCCGTACAATGAGCAGTTCTTC. This sequence encodes CASSLGLAPYNEQFF.

The chain employs TRBV5-1 and TRBJ2-7, with 10 positions matching TRBD1. V was pared by 2 bases and J by 2 bases, with 7 bases of the junction left unmatched. The CDR3 consists of 16 residues. Germline loops: CDR1 SGHRS, CDR2 YFSETQ. CDR3 sequence: CASSLGGGTGAYEQYF. In nucleotides, the CDR3 is TGCGCCAGCAGCTTAGGTGGGGGGACAGGGGCCTACGAGCAGTACTTC.